This T cell receptor (beta chain) comes out of a study of T cells in tumors after PD-1 blockade. V was pared by 11 bases and J by 5 bases, with 6 bases of the junction left unmatched. From germline, CDR1 is MNHEY and CDR2 SVGAGI. CDR3 size: 11 residues. This table comes from immunoSEQ multiplex PCR, and its TCRdb copy is limited to in-frame clones, with some not included. The sample shows 61,000 or so clones, over 75% of them seen only once. The receptor was isolated from a human donor with basal cell carcinoma. Sequences were derived from PBMCs, sampled before anti-PD-1 treatment. The chain uses TRBV6-5 and TRBJ2-7; TRBD2 agrees at 7 bases. This CDR3 reads CAAREAHEQYF. CDR3 bases: TGTGCCGCCCGGGAGGCCCACGAGCAGTACTTC.